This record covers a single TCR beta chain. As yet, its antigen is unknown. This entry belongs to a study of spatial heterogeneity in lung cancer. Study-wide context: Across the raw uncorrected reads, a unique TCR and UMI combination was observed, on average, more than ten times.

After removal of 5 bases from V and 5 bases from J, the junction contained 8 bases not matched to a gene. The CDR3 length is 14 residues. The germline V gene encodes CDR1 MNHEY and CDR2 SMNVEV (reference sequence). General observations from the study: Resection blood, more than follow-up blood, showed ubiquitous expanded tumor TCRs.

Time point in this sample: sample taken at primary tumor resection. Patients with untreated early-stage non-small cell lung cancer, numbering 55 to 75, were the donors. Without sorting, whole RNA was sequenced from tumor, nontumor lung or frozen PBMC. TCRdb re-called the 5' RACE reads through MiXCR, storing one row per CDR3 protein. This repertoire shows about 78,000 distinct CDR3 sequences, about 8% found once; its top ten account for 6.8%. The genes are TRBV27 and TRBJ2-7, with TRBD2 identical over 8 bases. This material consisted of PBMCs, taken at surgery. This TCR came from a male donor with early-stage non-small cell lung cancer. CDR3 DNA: TGTGCCAGCAGTCCAGGGACTAGTTTCGACGAGCAGTACTTC. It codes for CASSPGTSFDEQYF.